This T cell receptor (beta chain) stems from a study of blood T cell repertoires in COVID-19. Across the whole study: In each case, the material was cDNA or gDNA derived from T cells, B-cell-depleted T cells, or PBMCs.

In germline, CDR1 is LGHNA, CDR2 YNFKEQ. Deletions cut 6 bases from V and 2 bases from J, with 9 bases between. This CDR3 has 13 residues. Only in-frame clones appear in the TCRdb table, and some are missing; sequencing was by immunoSEQ multiplex PCR. The profile shows 75,000 or so clones, approximately 82% of them singletons. Specimen: peripheral blood. The rearrangement joins TRBV4-2 to TRBJ2-3, with D uncertain. This clonotype originated in a woman between 70 and 85 years old with acute or convalescent COVID-19. The DNA for the CDR3 is TGTGCCAGCAGTCGTCGGGTCACAGATACGCAGTATTTT. Amino acid sequence: CASSRRVTDTQYF.